Listed below are T cell receptor beta chains from one sample, sequenced in a study of blood T cell repertoires in COVID-19. Repertoires were generated with immunoSEQ multiplex PCR, while TCRdb's copy carries only in-frame clones and drops some. Among around 180,000 clones, approximately 88% were seen once, and the ten largest hold 4% to 5%. Sequences were obtained from peripheral blood. The receptors stem from a young woman with acute or convalescent COVID-19. Each CDR3 is given with its conserved first and last residue. The D gene is left open where the match is weak. The size of a clone is reported for some rows only, either as once, few or many, or as a class for expanded clones.

abundance,d_gene,j_gene,v_gene,CDR3aa,CDR3nt
.,TRBD2,TRBJ2-7,TRBV15,CATSTPPGLAGVEQYF,TGTGCCACCAGCACCCCCCCGGGACTAGCGGGAGTTGAGCAGTACTTC
once,.,TRBJ2-2,TRBV18,CASSPPSTGELFF,TGTGCCAGCTCACCACCGAGCACCGGGGAGCTGTTTTTT
.,.,TRBJ2-1,TRBV7-9,CASSLDQGISEQFF,TGTGCCAGCAGCTTAGACCAGGGGATCAGTGAGCAGTTCTTC
.,.,TRBJ1-4,TRBV23-1,CASSHRRSGQPSWKLFF,TGCGCCAGCAGTCACCGCCGATCAGGACAGCCTAGCTGGAAACTGTTTTTT
few,TRBD1,TRBJ1-1,TRBV6-5,CASAPGQGNTEAFF,TGTGCCAGTGCTCCGGGACAGGGGAACACTGAAGCTTTCTTT
.,.,TRBJ1-2,TRBV6-4,CASSMYPTTGYGYTF,TGTGCCAGCAGTATGTATCCGACCACAGGGTATGGCTACACCTTC
.,.,TRBJ1-6,TRBV6-6,CASSYSNSPLHF,TGTGCCAGCAGTTATTCAAATTCACCCCTCCACTTT
once,.,TRBJ2-3,TRBV5-1,CASSLGVVGPDTQYF,TGCGCCAGCAGCCTGGGGGTCGTGGGCCCGGATACGCAGTATTTT
.,TRBD2,TRBJ2-1,TRBV6-5,CASSPLAGGYNEQFF,TGTGCCAGTTCCCCCTTAGCGGGAGGCTACAATGAGCAGTTCTTC
.,.,TRBJ2-5,TRBV5-6,CASSLELDTRVETQYF,TGTGCCAGCAGCTTGGAATTGGACACGCGAGTAGAGACCCAGTACTTC
few,.,TRBJ1-6,TRBV5-6,CASSYVRSPLHF,TGTGCCAGCAGTTATGTCCGTTCACCCCTCCACTTT
.,TRBD2,TRBJ2-1,TRBV24-1,CATSDPAGVGEQFF,TGTGCCACCAGTGACCCAGCGGGAGTTGGTGAGCAGTTCTTC
once,TRBD1,TRBJ1-6,TRBV10-2,CASRPTGGLDSPLHF,TGCGCCAGCAGACCGACAGGGGGCTTGGATTCACCCCTCCACTTT
.,.,TRBJ2-1,TRBV7-9,CASSLGLYNEQFF,TGTGCCAGCAGCTTAGGACTCTACAATGAGCAGTTCTTC
.,TRBD1,TRBJ1-5,TRBV27,CASSHDRDDQPQHF,TGTGCCAGCAGCCACGACAGGGATGACCAGCCCCAGCATTTT
.,.,TRBJ2-5,TRBV13,CASSLRTLLQETQYF,TGTGCCAGCAGCTTGCGGACTTTACTCCAAGAGACCCAGTACTTC
.,TRBD1,TRBJ1-3,TRBV11-2,CASSFMPIQGAHTIYF,TGTGCCAGCAGCTTCATGCCAATACAGGGGGCGCACACCATATATTTT
.,TRBD1,TRBJ2-1,TRBV5-6,CASSLTGAYNEQFF,TGTGCCAGCAGCTTAACAGGGGCCTACAATGAGCAGTTCTTC
.,.,TRBJ1-1,TRBV30,CAWSVLVPNTEAFF,TGTGCCTGGAGTGTACTAGTACCTAACACTGAAGCTTTCTTT
.,.,TRBJ1-2,TRBV20-1,CSASRGGYGYTF,TGCAGTGCTAGTCGCGGCGGCTATGGCTACACCTTC
.,TRBD2,TRBJ2-2,TRBV11-3,CASSLRPSGSLELFF,TGTGCCAGCAGCTTACGGCCTAGCGGGAGCCTGGAGCTGTTTTTT
once,.,TRBJ2-1,TRBV5-1,CASSRQIYSLNEQFF,TGCGCCAGCAGCCGCCAGATTTACAGCCTCAATGAGCAGTTCTTC